This T cell receptor (beta chain) was captured in a study of spatial heterogeneity in lung cancer. Study findings and constraints: Tumors with more nonsynonymous mutations had more expanded intratumoral alpha and beta TCRs.

This clonotype appeared a few times. Its specificity is not known. Time point indicated: sample taken at primary tumor resection. Whole RNA, which was extracted from tumor, nontumor lung tissue or frozen PBMC, was sequenced without any cell sorting. The V and J ends lost 2 bases and 5 bases respectively, with 13 bases between them. The CDR3 length is 15 residues. TCRdb called the 5' RACE reads again in MiXCR, with one record for every CDR3 protein. The sample has over 4,000 distinct CDR3 sequences, 5.5% to 7.5% seen once; the top ten hold around 19%. The sequence derives from a male donor with early-stage non-small cell lung cancer. Sequencing used lung tumor tissue, obtained at surgery. The genes are TRBV23-1 and TRBJ2-1, with D unclear. TRBV23-1 counts as an open reading frame of uncertain function. CDR3 nucleotides: TGCGCCAGCAGTCAAGCAGCATGGGCTGACAATGAGCAGTTCTTC. Residues: CASSQAAWADNEQFF.